The 11 T cell receptor beta chains given below trace back to one sample, sequenced in a study of shared clonotypes between healthy human individuals. Libraries were prepared by immunoSEQ multiplex PCR; TCRdb keeps only in-frame clonotypes and omits some of them. Among approximately 2.5 million clones listed, around nine tenths were seen once. Sequenced: naive CD4+ T cells sorted from blood. The sample's subset: CD45RA+ positively selected. The source is a man between 18 and 29 years old in good health.

This chain links TRBV19 with TRBJ1-1, with TRBD1 identical over 8 bases. This CDR3 spans 17 amino acids. V shed 5 bases and J 0 bases; nucleotides not matched to a gene: 11. The germline CDR1 and CDR2 sequences are LNHDA and SQIVND (reference sequence). CDR3 protein: CASSSGQGRFLNTEAFF. CDR3 coding DNA: TGTGCCAGTAGTTCCGGACAGGGACGGTTCCTGAACACTGAAGCTTTCTTT.

For the CDR3, the DNA is TGCAGCGTACTGACAGATTCCGGAAACACCATATATTTT. It is translated as CSVLTDSGNTIYF. The genes are TRBV29-1 and TRBJ1-3, with a tentative D call TRBD1 (5 bases). Germline V gene data show CDR1 as SQVTM and CDR2 as ANQGSEA. V dropped 6 bases and J dropped 4 bases, with 13 bases sitting between them. This CDR3 spans 13 amino acids.

V is TRBV7-2 and J is TRBJ2-4, with unresolved D. The CDR3 is made up of 15 amino acids. V was trimmed by 4 bases and J by 0 bases, leaving 10 bases between them. Germline V gene lookup returns CDR1 SGHTA and CDR2 FQGNSA. The CDR3 coding sequence is TGTGCCAGCAGCTCCACCAGTCTAGCCAAAAACATTCAGTACTTC. The encoded protein is CASSSTSLAKNIQYF.

The chain is built from TRBV18 and TRBJ1-1, with unresolved D. The V end lost 2 bases, the J end lost 1 base, and 11 bases lay between the germline ends. CDR3 length: 15 residues. Germline loops: CDR1 KGHSH, CDR2 LQKENI. CDR3 nucleotide sequence: TGTGCCAGCTCACCAACGGTCGTCCGGAACACTGAAGCTTTCTTT. This codes for CASSPTVVRNTEAFF.

In its sample, this clone was seen once. This sample also contains other DNA sequences that code for the same CDR3. V and J are TRBV2 and TRBJ1-2, with a tentative D call TRBD1 (5 bases). V was trimmed by 1 base and J by 4 bases, leaving 13 bases between them. The V gene's germline CDR1 is SNHLY and CDR2 FYNNEI. The CDR3 consists of 15 residues. The CDR3 sequence is CASSEGQGRFYGYTF. The CDR3 DNA is TGTGCCAGCAGTGAAGGCCAGGGCCGATTCTATGGCTACACCTTC.

This clone was observed a few times. Other DNA variants within this sample encode the same CDR3. V and J are TRBV9 and TRBJ2-1; D tentatively reads TRBD1 or TRBD2 (6 bases each). The germline V gene encodes CDR1 SGDLS and CDR2 YYNGEE. This CDR3 region has 16 residues. The V end lost 0 bases, the J end lost 0 bases, and 10 bases lay between the germline ends. DNA of the CDR3: TGTGCCAGCAGCGTAGGAGGGGGGAGCTCCTACAATGAGCAGTTCTTC. Its protein product is CASSVGGGSSYNEQFF.

The gene calls are TRBV30 and TRBJ2-7, with 10 bases identical to TRBD1. In germline, CDR1 is GTSNPN, CDR2 SVGIG (reference sequence). The junction had 6 bases not matched to a gene; V was cut back by 1 base and J by 0 bases. The CDR3 spans 16 residues. In nucleotides, the CDR3 is TGTGCCTGGAGTGCCTCCTGGGACAGGGGCTCCTACGAGCAGTACTTC. Translating it yields CAWSASWDRGSYEQYF.

The chain carries TRBV5-4 and TRBJ1-2; weak D call: TRBD1 (6 bases). The CDR3 length is 14 residues. The V end was cut by 4 bases, the J end by 3 bases, with 13 bases between. Germline V gene data show CDR1 as SGHNT and CDR2 as YYREEE (reference sequence). The DNA for the CDR3 is TGTGCCAGCAGCCCCGGACAGAAAGACTATGGCTACACCTTC. This translates into CASSPGQKDYGYTF.

The chain couples TRBV9 to TRBJ1-1; D gene ambiguous. This CDR3 is built from 14 residues. In germline, CDR1 is SGDLS, CDR2 YYNGEE. V lost 5 bases to trimming and J lost 0 bases, with 11 bases between them. CDR3 nucleotides: TGTGCCAGCAGGCGGTCCGAATTGAACACTGAAGCTTTCTTT. Protein: CASRRSELNTEAFF.

The V call is TRBV23-1, the J call TRBJ2-5; 7 bases are a match to TRBD1. TRBV23-1 is noted as an ORF with a role that remains uncertain. V trimming: 7 bases; J trimming: 2 bases; junction bases outside the gene matches: 7. The CDR3 spans 14 residues. The CDR3 here is CASTQGQTQETQYF. The CDR3 coding sequence is TGCGCCAGCACCCAGGGACAGACACAAGAGACCCAGTACTTC.

This chain uses TRBV19 with TRBJ2-5, with D unclear. The ends were cut back, 3 bases at V and 5 bases at J, with 16 bases in the middle. The length of the CDR3 is 15 residues. CDR1 is LNHDA, CDR2 SQIVND, per germline (reference sequence). CDR3 protein: CASSIVTAKGETQYF. CDR3 bases: TGTGCCAGTAGTATCGTAACCGCGAAAGGGGAGACCCAGTACTTC.